The following is a T cell receptor beta chain sequence with its context. These data come from a study of T cells in Graves' hyperthyroidism and ophthalmopathy. Amplified TCR beta CDR3 regions came from RNA transcripts. The study used the HTBI primer set for a first-round RT-PCR of the TCR CDR3. TCRdb itself ran the multiplex PCR reads through MiXCR, one entry per CDR3 protein. This sample has fewer than 900,000 distinct CDR3 sequences, with under 20% found just once. V was clipped by 7 bases and J by 7 bases; unmatched bases: 15. This CDR3 is built from 17 residues. From germline, CDR1 is SNHLY and CDR2 FYNNEI.

This chain links TRBV2 with TRBJ2-1; 11 nucleotides agree with TRBD2. The source of this sequence is a woman in her forties or fifties with Graves' hyperthyroidism that later progressed to Graves' ophthalmopathy. Material for sequencing was blood. Here the CDR3 DNA reads TGTGCCAGCATATATCTGGGTAGCGGGGGGGCCCGAAATGAGCAGTTCTTC. Protein sequence: CASIYLGSGGARNEQFF.